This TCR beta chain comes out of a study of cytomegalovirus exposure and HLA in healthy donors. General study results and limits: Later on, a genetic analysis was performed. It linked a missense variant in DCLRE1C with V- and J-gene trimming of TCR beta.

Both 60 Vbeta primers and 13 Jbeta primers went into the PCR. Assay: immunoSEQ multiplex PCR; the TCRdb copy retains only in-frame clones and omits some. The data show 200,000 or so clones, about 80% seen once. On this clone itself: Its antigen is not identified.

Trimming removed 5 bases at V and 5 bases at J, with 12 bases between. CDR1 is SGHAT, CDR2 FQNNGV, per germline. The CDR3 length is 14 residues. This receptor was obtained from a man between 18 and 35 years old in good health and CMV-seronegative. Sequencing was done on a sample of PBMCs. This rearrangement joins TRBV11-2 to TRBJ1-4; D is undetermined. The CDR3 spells CASSPRGRNEKLFF. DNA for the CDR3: TGTGCCAGCAGCCCGCGAGGAAGGAATGAAAAACTGTTTTTT.